Following are 27 T cell receptor beta chains from one sample sequenced in a study of T-cell memory formation after mild COVID-19. MiXCR, run by TCRdb on the 5' RACE reads, gives a single entry per CDR3 protein. This sample has 350,000 or so distinct CDR3 sequences, with over 10% found just once. Sequencing was done on a sample of PBMCs or a T cell subset sorted from them (not recorded which). All receptors derive from a man aged 18 to 30 who had mild COVID-19 (a few samples of this study predate the infection). Cell type and time point are not known.

This clonotype came up a few times. The chain carries TRBV5-1 and TRBJ2-7, with TRBD1 as a possible D gene (5 bases). The germline gives CDR1 SGHRS, CDR2 YFSETQ. V shed 3 bases and J shed 5 bases, with 12 bases lying between them. The CDR3 length is 13 residues. The chain's CDR3 is CASSSAGMHEQYF. CDR3 DNA: TGCGCCAGCAGCTCAGCAGGGATGCACGAGCAGTACTTC.

The chain uses TRBV15 and TRBJ1-3; D unresolved. V was cut by 0 bases and J by 4 bases, with 13 bases left in between. Germline CDR1 LNHNV, CDR2 YYDKDF (reference sequence). The CDR3 has 16 residues. This chain's CDR3 is CATSRDPGRGGNTIYF. CDR3 DNA sequence: TGTGCCACCAGCAGAGATCCCGGACGAGGAGGAAACACCATATATTTT.

This chain links TRBV5-1 with TRBJ2-1; 9 bases are a match to TRBD2. Germline V gene data show CDR1 as SGHRS and CDR2 as YFSETQ. The CDR3 length is 19 residues. V shed 2 bases, J shed 7 bases, and the junction held 19 bases outside the gene matches. The CDR3 DNA reads as TGCGCCAGCAGCTTTGGGGTTAGCGGGGGATCCTTGCCCTTGAATGAGCAGTTCTTC. Translating it yields CASSFGVSGGSLPLNEQFF.

V and J are TRBV4-3 and TRBJ2-2; 11 nucleotides line up with TRBD2. CDR3 length equals 19 residues. V lost 0 bases and J lost 4; bases outside the gene matches: 10. Looked up from germline, CDR1 is LGHNA and CDR2 is YSLEER. CDR3 bases: TGCGCCAGCAGCCAAGAAATCGCTAGCGGGGGGAGGGTCACCGGGGAGCTGTTTTTT. It translates to CASSQEIASGGRVTGELFF.

Many counts were recorded for this clonotype. V and J are TRBV28 and TRBJ1-2; D is possibly TRBD1 (5 bases). The V gene lost 2 bases and the J gene lost 3 bases, with 13 bases spanning the gap. CDR1 MDHEN and CDR2 SYDVKM come from the germline V gene. This CDR3 is 15 amino acids long. The CDR3 reads CASSLDPGNYYGYTF. Written as DNA, the CDR3 is TGTGCCAGCAGTTTAGACCCAGGGAACTACTATGGCTACACCTTC.

This clonotype was picked up a small number of times. The chain employs TRBV7-3 and TRBJ2-3, with 12 bases matching TRBD2. V lost 5 bases to trimming and J lost 4 bases; unmatched junction nucleotides: 7. The CDR3 spans 16 residues. CDR1 is SGHTA, CDR2 FQGTGA, per germline. The CDR3 bases are TGTGCCAGCAGCCTACTAGCGGGGGGTGGGTCAGATACGCAGTATTTT. Translation: CASSLLAGGGSDTQYF.

The chain employs TRBV4-2 and TRBJ1-1; the D gene is possibly TRBD1 (6 bases). The CDR3 has 13 amino acids. With 4 bases removed from V and 6 bases from J, the gap between germline ends came to 12 bases. The germline V gene has CDR1 LGHNA and CDR2 YNFKEQ. The DNA of the CDR3 is TGTGCCAGCAGCCCTCACAGGGAGGCTGAAGCTTTCTTT. It codes for CASSPHREAEAFF.

The chain uses TRBV12-3 or TRBV12-4 and TRBJ1-1; TRBD1 might be the D (5 bases). Trimming left V 6 bases short and J 3 bases short, with 14 bases between. The CDR3 is made up of 14 amino acids. The CDR3 region is CASSFAGEDTEAFF. For the CDR3, the DNA is TGTGCCAGCAGCTTTGCGGGGGAGGACACTGAAGCTTTCTTT.

This clonotype showed up just a few times. V usage is TRBV6-5 and J usage is TRBJ1-2; 7 bases fit TRBD1. Trimming removed 6 bases from V and 4 bases from J; junction bases left unmatched: 11. This CDR3 is built from 15 residues. CDR1 is MNHEY and CDR2 is SVGAGI in the germline V gene. The CDR3 region is CASSTLRGAGYGYTF. The CDR3 coding sequence is TGTGCCAGCAGCACCCTCAGGGGGGCGGGCTATGGCTACACCTTC.

This clonotype showed up just a few times. This sequence joins TRBV5-1 and TRBJ1-1; 9 bases are a match to TRBD1. V gave up 7 bases and J gave up 0 bases; unmatched junction bases: 7. The germline V gene has CDR1 SGHRS and CDR2 YFSETQ. The CDR3 spans 15 residues. The CDR3 is CASRIGTGMNTEAFF. In DNA form, the CDR3 reads TGCGCCAGCCGAATCGGGACAGGGATGAACACTGAAGCTTTCTTT.

The chain links TRBV11-2 to TRBJ2-7; D ambiguous. V was shortened by 2 bases and J by 8 bases, with 7 bases between the two germline ends. The germline CDR1 and CDR2 sequences are SGHAT and FQNNGV. This CDR3 contains 11 residues. The CDR3 DNA reads as TGTGCCAGCAGCTTAATGCGGCAGCAGTACTTC. It specifies CASSLMRQQYF.

The V and J genes are TRBV5-1 and TRBJ2-5, with 7 bases fitting TRBD2. Germline CDR1 is SGHRS and CDR2 is YFSETQ. The V and J ends lost 0 bases and 1 base, in that order; junction bases with no gene match: 6. The CDR3 runs to 16 residues. The CDR3 DNA reads as TGCGCCAGCAGCTTGGGGGGAACTAGCGCCCAAGAGACCCAGTACTTC. It codes for CASSLGGTSAQETQYF.

This clonotype was counted ten times or more. This chain connects TRBV5-5 to TRBJ2-7; possible D gene TRBD1, 5 bases. The germline V gene encodes CDR1 SGHKS and CDR2 YYEKEE (reference sequence). The length of the CDR3 is 14 residues. Between the trimmed V and J ends, which lost 1 base and 0 bases, there was a span of 8 bases. The chain's CDR3 is CASSLLQDSYEQYV. The CDR3 bases are TGTGCCAGCAGCTTGCTACAGGACTCCTACGAGCAGTACGTC.

V is TRBV19 and J is TRBJ2-3; D perhaps matches TRBD2 (5 bases). Trimming removed 2 bases from V and 1 base from J, with 7 bases in between. The V gene's germline CDR1 is LNHDA and CDR2 SQIVND (reference sequence). This CDR3 spans 14 amino acids. This chain's CDR3 is CASSIRTGTDTQYF. For the CDR3, the DNA is TGTGCCAGTAGTATAAGGACTGGCACAGATACGCAGTATTTT.

Details on this clonotype: The junction shows a germline mismatch at one end, possibly a read error. The rearrangement uses TRBV6-5 and TRBJ1-1; 7 positions match TRBD1. The CDR3 runs to 17 residues. Germline CDR1 reads MNHEY; CDR2 reads SVGAGI. CDR3 loop: CASSYSIRAQGSTEVFF. The CDR3 nucleotides are TGTGCCAGCAGTTACTCGATACGTGCACAGGGGTCGACTGAAGTTTTCTTT.

There are a few counts of this clonotype. The chain is built from TRBV7-3 and TRBJ2-1; TRBD1 aligns across 7 bases. The ends lost 3 bases at V and 7 bases at J; junction bases unmatched: 3. This CDR3 region has 13 residues. Germline assignment: CDR1 SGHTA and CDR2 FQGTGA. The CDR3 reads CASSFDRENEQFF. The CDR3, as DNA: TGTGCCAGCAGCTTCGACAGGGAGAATGAGCAGTTCTTC.

This rearrangement joins TRBV12-3 or TRBV12-4 to TRBJ1-1; 7 nucleotides match TRBD1. The CDR3 runs 14 residues. Trimming at V came to 5 bases and at J to 1 base, leaving 4 bases not matched to a gene. The CDR3, as DNA: TGTGCCAGCAGTGCAGGGGGGAGGAACACTGAAGCTTTCTTT. Translation: CASSAGGRNTEAFF.

This clonotype came up a few times. This rearrangement joins TRBV4-2 to TRBJ1-5; TRBD1 matches at 9 bases. V lost 1 base to trimming and J lost 5 bases; unmatched junction nucleotides: 6. Per the germline V gene, CDR1 is LGHNA and CDR2 is YNFKEQ. The CDR3 runs 16 residues. CDR3 loop: CASSQVGQGIHQPQHF. CDR3 DNA: TGTGCCAGCAGCCAAGTGGGACAGGGAATCCATCAGCCCCAGCATTTT.

The rearrangement joins TRBV18 to TRBJ2-4; D remains unclear. The germline gives CDR1 KGHSH, CDR2 LQKENI. With 2 bases removed from V and 2 bases from J, the gap between germline ends came to 13 bases. The CDR3 sequence is 16 residues long. CDR3 in amino acids: CASSPAVLGPKNIQYF. CDR3 coding DNA: TGTGCCAGCTCACCAGCGGTTCTCGGGCCCAAAAACATTCAGTACTTC.

This clonotype was counted at least ten times. This chain connects TRBV7-2 to TRBJ1-1; D is uncertain. Looked up from germline, CDR1 is SGHTA and CDR2 is FQGNSA. V lost 3 bases and J 0 bases, leaving 8 bases between the germline ends. The CDR3 length is 14 residues. CDR3 bases: TGTGCCAGCAGCTTCCTGGGAATGAACACTGAAGCTTTCTTT. This translates into CASSFLGMNTEAFF.

This clonotype was detected ten times or more. This chain joins TRBV5-1 and TRBJ2-1; 7 positions match TRBD1. The CDR3 extends over 13 amino acids. The ends lost 3 bases at V and 5 bases at J; junction bases unmatched: 2. CDR1 and CDR2 (germline): SGHRS, YFSETQ. The chain's CDR3 is CASSSGTDNEQFF. The CDR3 DNA is TGCGCCAGCAGCTCCGGGACAGACAATGAGCAGTTCTTC.

This clonotype was counted ten times or more. V gene TRBV7-6 combines with J gene TRBJ2-2, with 11 nucleotides matching TRBD1. CDR3 size: 15 residues. CDR1 SGHVS and CDR2 FNYEAQ come from the germline V gene. V trimming: 4 bases; J trimming: 4 bases; junction bases outside the gene matches: 2. For the CDR3, the DNA is TGTGCCAGCAGCTCGGGACAGGGGGGCACCGGGGAGCTGTTTTTT. It is translated as CASSSGQGGTGELFF.

The sample holds a few counts of this clonotype. This chain connects TRBV11-3 to TRBJ2-3; D is perhaps TRBD2 (6 bases). This CDR3 region has 14 residues. The germline V gene encodes CDR1 SGHNT and CDR2 YENEEA. Trimming pared 5 bases from V and 5 bases from J, leaving 14 bases between. The CDR3 is CASSPGTGGDTQYF. CDR3 nucleotides: TGTGCCAGCAGCCCAGGGACTGGGGGAGATACGCAGTATTTT.

This clonotype was seen many times. The chain combines TRBV7-2 with TRBJ2-3; no clear D gene. This CDR3 has 14 residues. V lost 7 bases, J lost 0 bases, and 11 bases lay in between. Per the germline V gene, CDR1 is SGHTA and CDR2 is FQGNSA. This CDR3 is CASTPDLSTDTQYF. CDR3 in DNA: TGTGCCAGCACCCCGGACCTGAGCACAGATACGCAGTATTTT.

The chain employs TRBV27 and TRBJ1-2, with a tentative D call TRBD1 (5 bases). CDR3 size: 12 residues. Germline V lookup: CDR1 MNHEY, CDR2 SMNVEV (reference sequence). V lost 6 bases and J 6 bases, leaving 11 bases between the germline ends. The CDR3 loop is CASRPRGDGYTF. DNA of the CDR3: TGTGCCAGCAGACCTCGGGGGGATGGCTACACCTTC.

The table lists this clonotype with a few counts. This sequence joins TRBV6-5 and TRBJ2-7; 9 bases fit TRBD1. Losses at the gene ends were 6 bases for V and 3 bases for J; bases not matched to a gene: 9. From germline, CDR1 is MNHEY and CDR2 SVGAGI. The CDR3 spans 15 residues. The CDR3 spells CASSKRRDRVYEQYF. CDR3 bases: TGTGCCAGCAGCAAACGTCGGGACAGGGTCTACGAGCAGTACTTC.

V and J are TRBV6-5 and TRBJ2-3; D gene ambiguous. V was cut by 0 bases and J by 7 bases, with 14 bases left in between. The CDR3 contains 15 residues. Per germline, CDR1 MNHEY and CDR2 SVGAGI. As DNA, the CDR3 is TGTGCCAGCAGTTACTCGACGACTCTAGGGAATACGCAGTATTTT. It encodes CASSYSTTLGNTQYF.